The 7 T cell receptor beta chains listed next were all sequenced from one sample in a study of T cells in Graves' hyperthyroidism and ophthalmopathy. The investigators amplified TCR beta CDR3 regions from RNA transcripts. Initially, a first-round RT-PCR of the TCR CDR3 employed the HTBI primer set. Via MiXCR, TCRdb re-called the multiplex PCR reads, giving one row per CDR3 protein. The sample has about 600,000 distinct CDR3 sequences; roughly 15% are singletons. The sequenced sample consisted of blood. The receptors were sampled from a middle-aged woman with Graves' ophthalmopathy.

V usage is TRBV15 and J usage is TRBJ1-2, with D possibly TRBD1 on 5 matching bases. The CDR3 runs to 12 residues. V dropped 4 bases and J dropped 4 bases, with 7 bases sitting between them. Germline-derived CDR1 and CDR2 are LNHNV and YYDKDF (reference sequence). CDR3 DNA sequence: TGTGCCACCAGCACCCAGGGCTATGGCTACACCTTC. Residues: CATSTQGYGYTF.

Only a few counts were recorded for this clonotype. This sequence joins TRBV28 and TRBJ1-2, with D perhaps TRBD1 (5 bases). The CDR3 is made up of 16 amino acids. The V gene lost 7 bases and the J gene lost 5 bases, with 23 bases spanning the gap. CDR1 and CDR2 (germline): MDHEN, SYDVKM. CDR3 in DNA: TGTGCCAGCAAACTCGGAGGGACTTCCGCGGGGTATGGCTACACCTTC. This translates into CASKLGGTSAGYGYTF.

This clonotype was counted ten times or more. The chain joins TRBV29-1 to TRBJ2-7, with 8 positions matching TRBD1. With 5 bases clipped from V and 3 bases from J, the junction kept 6 bases outside the gene matches. This CDR3 has 13 amino acids. Germline values: CDR1 SQVTM, CDR2 ANQGSEA. The CDR3: CSVSGQGGYEQYF. The CDR3 DNA follows: TGCAGCGTTAGTGGACAGGGCGGCTACGAGCAGTACTTC.

This chain connects TRBV29-1 to TRBJ1-5; unclear D gene. Germline V gives CDR1 SQVTM, CDR2 ANQGSEA. V lost 4 bases and J lost 5, with 9 bases in between. The CDR3 contains 12 residues. The DNA for the CDR3 is TGCAGCGTTGCAGGCGGGGATCAGCCCCAGCATTTT. It is translated as CSVAGGDQPQHF.

The genes are TRBV6-2 or TRBV6-3 and TRBJ2-3; 10 nucleotides agree with TRBD1. The CDR3 has 16 amino acids. Germline-derived CDR1 and CDR2 are MNHEY and SVGEGT. With V trimmed by 2 bases and J by 1 base, 3 bases remained unmatched. Here the CDR3 DNA reads TGTGCCAGCAGTTACCGTGGGACAGGGGGCACAGATACGCAGTATTTT. Translation gives CASSYRGTGGTDTQYF.

With regard to this clonotype: With a much larger clone just one base away, this may be a read error. This chain uses TRBV19 with TRBJ2-1; 11 bases align to TRBD2. Germline V gene data show CDR1 as LNHDA and CDR2 as SQIVND (reference sequence). This CDR3 region has 14 residues. CDR3 coding DNA: TGTGCCAGTGGTATAGCGGGGGGGCTCAATGAGCAGTTCTTC. This gives the protein CASGIAGGLNEQFF.

This clonotype has a handful of counts. The V gene is TRBV6-1, the J gene TRBJ2-1; a weak D match, TRBD1 (5 bases). The V end was cut by 5 bases, the J end by 7 bases, with 9 bases between. This CDR3 is 12 amino acids long. CDR1 and CDR2 (germline): MNHNS, SASEGT. The CDR3: CASSRQLNEQFF. CDR3 coding DNA: TGTGCCAGCAGTCGACAGCTGAATGAGCAGTTCTTC.